What follows are 3 T cell receptor beta chains derived from one specimen sequenced in a study of OX40 agonist ivuxolimab in advanced cancers. Measured with immunoSEQ multiplex PCR; TCRdb has only the in-frame clones, and not every one. In the table there are 65,000 to 85,000 clones, less than 90% of which are singletons. The specimen was CD4+ or CD8+ T cells sorted from blood, collected in a trial of the OX40 agonist ivuxolimab. All receptors derive from an adult with an advanced solid tumor such as melanoma, head and neck, liver or kidney cancer.

The chain carries TRBV7-3 and TRBJ2-7; D not resolved. The CDR3 runs 11 residues. V was pared by 5 bases and J by 5 bases, with 7 bases between. CDR1 and CDR2 (germline): SGHTA, FQGTGA. The DNA of the CDR3 is TGTGCCAGCAGCAGTAGTCACGAGCAGTACTTC. Residues: CASSSSHEQYF.

The V gene is TRBV7-6, the J gene TRBJ1-1, with D maybe TRBD1 (5 bases). This CDR3 has 15 amino acids. CDR1 and CDR2 from the germline V gene are SGHVS and FNYEAQ. V lost 6 bases and J 2 bases, leaving 16 bases between the germline ends. In DNA form, the CDR3 reads TGTGCCAGCAGTTTGGGGGAAAGGGCAAACACTGAAGCTTTCTTT. It encodes CASSLGERANTEAFF.

The V gene is TRBV5-1, the J gene TRBJ1-2; D ambiguous. The germline CDR1 and CDR2 sequences are SGHRS and YFSETQ. Trimming left V 0 bases short and J 5 bases short, with 5 bases between. This CDR3 region has 12 residues. The DNA of the CDR3 is TGCGCCAGCAGCTTGGTGGGGTATGGCTACACCTTC. Its translation: CASSLVGYGYTF.